Shown below are 12 T cell receptor beta chains from a single sample sequenced in a study of early T cells in non-severe SARS-CoV-2 infection. TCRdb independently ran MiXCR on the 5' RACE reads; one entry per CDR3 protein. The sample yields under 70,000 distinct CDR3 sequences, roughly 13% seen once. Material: whole blood. The receptors were sampled from an adult who was a healthcare worker with PCR-confirmed SARS-CoV-2 infection or an uninfected control (not recorded which).

This clonotype occurred a few times. The V call is TRBV7-9, the J call TRBJ2-3; 9 bases fit TRBD2. The CDR3 loop spans 17 amino acids. CDR1 is SEHNR and CDR2 is FQNEAQ in the germline V gene (reference sequence). The junction had 15 bases not matched to a gene; V was cut back by 6 bases and J by 5 bases. This CDR3 reads CASSPGVGGRAEDTQYF. The DNA of the CDR3 is TGTGCCAGCAGTCCCGGCGTAGGCGGGAGGGCGGAAGATACGCAGTATTTT.

This clonotype was observed at least ten times. CDR3 nucleotide sequence: TGTGCCAGCAGTACCAGGGGAACTGAAGCTTTCTTT. Protein: CASSTRGTEAFF. V usage is TRBV6-1 and J usage is TRBJ1-1; the D gene is possibly TRBD1 (6 bases). Germline V CDR1 and CDR2: MNHNS, SASEGT. V was shortened by 5 bases and J by 5 bases, with 9 bases between the two germline ends. This CDR3 is 12 amino acids long.

This clonotype was detected many times. V usage is TRBV5-6 and J usage is TRBJ2-3; D is perhaps TRBD2 (5 bases). V lost 0 bases and J lost 4, with 6 bases in between. Germline V gene lookup returns CDR1 SGHDT and CDR2 YYEEEE. CDR3 length: 13 residues. The CDR3 nucleotides are TGTGCCAGCAGCTTGGAGAGGGCAGATACGCAGTATTTT. Its protein product is CASSLERADTQYF.

The chain has TRBV11-2 and TRBJ2-7; 7 nucleotides line up with TRBD2. The CDR3 contains 14 residues. Per the germline V gene, CDR1 is SGHAT and CDR2 is FQNNGV. Unmatched junction bases numbered 8, after V lost 5 bases and J lost 4 bases. The CDR3 loop is CASSLGRERYEQYF. CDR3 sequence (DNA): TGTGCCAGCAGCCTAGGGCGGGAGAGGTACGAGCAGTACTTC.

The genes are TRBV5-1 and TRBJ1-5; 11 bases align to TRBD1. CDR3 length equals 14 residues. Germline CDR1 SGHRS, CDR2 YFSETQ. With V trimmed by 3 bases and J by 6 bases, 2 bases remained unmatched. The CDR3, as DNA: TGCGCCAGCAGCTCCGGGACAGGGGGTCAGCCCCAGCATTTT. Its translation is CASSSGTGGQPQHF.

This clonotype was counted ten times or more. The chain links TRBV7-8 to TRBJ1-1, with D unclear. Germline CDR1 and CDR2: SGHVS and FQNEAQ. V was shortened by 2 bases and J by 3 bases, with 19 bases between the two germline ends. The CDR3 totals 17 residues. The CDR3 loop reads CASSLTRTFLSDTEAFF. CDR3 DNA: TGTGCCAGCAGCTTAACCAGGACGTTCCTGAGCGACACTGAAGCTTTCTTT.

This clonotype has a count of ten or more. The rearrangement links TRBV20-1 to TRBJ2-3; no clear D gene. The end of the DNA is better explained by TRBJ1-5, so the J call may be wrong. This CDR3 has 14 residues. Germline V gene lookup returns CDR1 DFQATT and CDR2 SNEGSKA (reference sequence). In DNA, the CDR3 is TGCAGTGCTTACCTAATAAGACTAGCGGGCCCCCAGCATTTT. Its protein is CSAYLIRLAGPQHF.

Points on this clonotype: This could be a read error, since a much larger clone is one nucleotide away. The J gene is TRBJ2-2, the V gene TRBV7-9; D is tentatively TRBD1 or TRBD2 (5 bases each). The CDR3 totals 14 residues. The germline gives CDR1 SEHNR, CDR2 FQNEAQ (reference sequence). CDR3 bases: TGTGTCAGCACTCCCGGGGCAAACACCGGGGAGCTGTTTTTT. Translated, it gives CVSTPGANTGELFF.

This clonotype was picked up a small number of times. The J gene is TRBJ2-7, the V gene TRBV29-1; TRBD1 agrees at 7 bases. The CDR3 sequence is 16 residues long. Looked up from germline, CDR1 is SQVTM and CDR2 is ANQGSEA. With V trimmed by 7 bases and J by 2 bases, 17 bases remained unmatched. The CDR3 region is CSASMIDRVAPYEQYF. The CDR3, as DNA: TGCAGCGCCTCGATGATAGACAGGGTCGCCCCCTACGAGCAGTACTTC.

The V and J genes are TRBV11-3 and TRBJ1-1; TRBD1 might be the D (5 bases). The CDR3 loop spans 13 amino acids. The V and J ends lost 5 bases and 9 bases respectively, with 16 bases between them. The V gene's germline CDR1 is SGHNT and CDR2 YENEEA. The chain's CDR3 is CASSPRGFSKAFF. For the CDR3, the DNA is TGTGCCAGCAGCCCTAGGGGATTTTCTAAAGCTTTCTTT.

This clonotype was seen ten or more times. V usage is TRBV12-3 or TRBV12-4 and J usage is TRBJ2-2, with 9 bases matching TRBD1. The CDR3 spans 19 residues. V lost 7 bases, J lost 7 bases, and 22 bases stayed unmatched. This CDR3 is CASTIFRDRDIQNSGELFF. CDR3 coding DNA: TGTGCCAGCACAATTTTCCGGGACAGGGACATCCAAAATAGCGGGGAGCTGTTTTTT.

The chain is built from TRBV9 and TRBJ2-3; possibly TRBD2 for D (6 bases). Germline CDR1 and CDR2: SGDLS and YYNGEE. The CDR3 is made up of 13 amino acids. With 4 bases removed from V and 4 bases from J, the gap between germline ends came to 10 bases. The CDR3 DNA reads TGTGCCAGCAGCCTGGGGGAGGCAGATACGCAGTATTTT. Its translation is CASSLGEADTQYF.